A selection of T cell receptor beta chains follows, all from one sample in a study of blood T cells in healthy people across ages. From the 5' RACE reads, TCRdb called clonotypes with MiXCR, one entry per CDR3 protein. Among fewer than 900,000 distinct CDR3 sequences, approximately 39% were seen once, and the ten largest hold less than 25%. Sample: blood. Receptor source: a woman aged 55-70 years in good health. Both conserved end residues are part of each CDR3. The D gene is left open where the match is weak. Rows may omit the clone size; those that give it use once, few, many or a size class.

j_call v_call clone_size d_call cdr3_aa cdr3_nt
TRBJ1-6 TRBV27 NA NA CASSLTGTLSSPLHF TGTGCCAGCTCCTTAACAGGCACTCTCAGCTCACCCCTCCACTTT
TRBJ2-4 TRBV3-1 NA TRBD1 CASSRDDRDGQYF TGTGCCAGCAGCCGTGACGACAGGGACGGGCAGTACTTC
TRBJ1-1 TRBV29-1 NA NA CSVVGGATEAFF TGCAGCGTTGTCGGGGGGGCCACTGAAGCTTTCTTT
TRBJ2-1 TRBV7-9 NA NA CASSASYEQFF TGTGCCAGCAGTGCTAGCTATGAGCAGTTCTTC
TRBJ1-6 TRBV6-5 NA NA CASSYFRNSPLHF TGTGCCAGCAGTTACTTCAGGAACTCACCCCTCCACTTT
TRBJ2-1 TRBV7-3 NA NA CASSPDRIEQFF TGTGCCAGCAGCCCCGACAGGATTGAGCAGTTCTTC
TRBJ1-2 TRBV6-6 NA TRBD1 CASSYSFRGQTNYGYTF TGTGCCAGCAGTTACTCGTTCAGGGGGCAAACTAACTATGGCTACACCTTC
TRBJ2-1 TRBV20-1 NA TRBD2 CSARASGSYNEQFF TGCAGTGCTAGGGCTAGCGGATCCTACAATGAGCAGTTCTTC
TRBJ2-3 TRBV10-3 few NA CAISDTAGLGDTQYF TGTGCCATCAGTGACACGGCGGGGTTGGGAGATACGCAGTATTTT
TRBJ2-5 TRBV19 NA TRBD1 CASSIGGTVRNEQYF TGTGCCAGTAGTATAGGAGGGACAGTCAGGAATGAGCAGTACTTC
TRBJ2-3 TRBV9 NA NA CASSVSVPDTQYF NA
TRBJ2-7 TRBV28 NA NA CASRRTHMPLHERYF TGTGCCAGCAGACGGACACACATGCCCCTCCACGAGCGGTACTTC
TRBJ2-5 TRBV5-1 NA NA CASSSVTGTAQTQYF TGCGCCAGCAGCTCAGTGACAGGCACAGCGCAGACCCAGTACTTC
TRBJ1-1 TRBV28 NA TRBD1 CASIDRGNTEAFF TGTGCCAGCATTGACAGGGGAAACACTGAAGCTTTCTTT
TRBJ2-1 TRBV5-1 once NA CASAYQETQFF TGCGCCAGCGCGTACCAAGAGACCCAGTTCTTC
TRBJ2-2 TRBV7-3 NA NA CASSSNSYTGELFF TGTGCCAGCAGCTCGAATTCATACACCGGGGAGCTGTTTTTT
TRBJ2-5 TRBV29-1 few NA CSVAGTDFSETQYF TGCAGCGTGGCCGGGACGGACTTTTCGGAGACCCAGTACTTC
TRBJ1-2 TRBV3-1 NA NA CASSQVSGEYGYTF TGTGCCAGCAGCCAAGTCTCGGGTGAATATGGCTACACCTTC
TRBJ2-1 TRBV7-2 NA NA CASSLGVSDNEQFF TGTGCCAGCAGCTTAGGGGTCAGCGACAATGAGCAGTTCTTC
TRBJ1-6 TRBV18 NA NA CASSPGWQERNSPLHF TGTGCCAGCTCACCAGGGTGGCAGGAGAGGAATTCACCCCTCCACTTT
TRBJ2-2 TRBV9 NA TRBD1 CASSGSGTGGIGELFF TGTGCCAGCAGCGGATCCGGGACAGGGGGGATCGGGGAGCTGTTTTTT
TRBJ1-5 TRBV29-1 NA NA CSASLVSSNQPQHF TGCAGCGCCTCCCTAGTTAGTAGCAATCAGCCCCAGCATTTT
TRBJ2-5 TRBV11-2 NA NA CASSRRGRVEETQYF TGTGCCAGCAGCCGCCGCGGACGAGTGGAAGAGACCCAGTACTTC
TRBJ2-7 TRBV20-1 few NA CSARGQLDGEQYF TGCAGTGCTAGAGGTCAATTGGACGGCGAGCAGTACTTC
TRBJ2-3 TRBV20-1 NA NA CSALVITSTDTQYF TGCAGTGCTCTAGTCATAACTAGCACAGATACGCAGTATTTT
TRBJ1-2 TRBV7-3 few NA CASSSSRAYGYTF TGTGCCAGCAGCTCATCACGAGCCTATGGCTACACCTTC
TRBJ1-2 TRBV28 NA NA CASSRRGANYGYTF TGTGCCAGCAGTCGGAGGGGTGCTAACTATGGCTACACCTTC